Detailed here is one T cell receptor beta chain. The sample belongs to a study of blood T cell repertoires in COVID-19. At the level of the study: Italy, Spain and the United States were the sources of the convalescent and acute COVID-19 samples. T cells, B-cell-depleted T cells, or PBMCs supplied cDNA or gDNA.

The CDR3 has 15 residues. Germline loops: CDR1 SGHTS, CDR2 YDEGEE. The germline V and J ends were trimmed by 4 bases and 2 bases, with 13 bases remaining between them. Researchers sorted participants into cohorts using their self-reported clinical history. Original analysis: Amplification of reference gene primers provided the estimated nucleated cell counts. Profiled with immunoSEQ multiplex PCR; TCRdb holds only in-frame clones, not every one. V, J and clone size are taken as reported in that table, and D and trimming were inferred from the DNA itself. The sample contains more than 300,000 clones, about 90% of which appear only once.

The TCR was taken from a woman in her 30s who had recovered from COVID-19. The V gene is TRBV5-8, the J gene TRBJ1-3, with D unresolved. The sequenced sample was PBMCs or T cells enriched from blood (not recorded which). The CDR3 protein is CASSIGGRPGNTIYF. In DNA form, the CDR3 reads TGTGCCAGCAGCATTGGAGGCAGACCTGGAAACACCATATATTTT.